The source of this T cell receptor beta chain is a study of beta chain features in type 1 diabetes. Study observations and caveats: Type 1 diabetes patients had TCRB CDR3s that were shorter (moderately but significantly so) in all four CD4+ subsets. There were fewer insertions and more deletions at the VDJ junctions of type 1 diabetes patients.

The investigators reverse transcribed all of the isolated RNA, so they sequenced expressed TCRB transcripts. Sequencing of naive, central memory and regulatory T cell samples gave an average of around 3.5 million reads. Generated by immunoSEQ multiplex PCR, the TCRdb table keeps only in-frame clones and is missing some. The sample carries 150,000 to 200,000 clones, approximately 7.9% recorded once. With 4 bases removed from V and 0 bases from J, the gap between germline ends came to 7 bases. Germline V lookup: CDR1 MNHNY, CDR2 SVGAGI (reference sequence). The CDR3 is made up of 15 amino acids. Of note for this clone: The target antigen is unknown.

Every donor provided one heparinised blood draw, which averaged roughly 120 mL. Sort purity for all populations was recorded as exceeding 98%. This TCR came from a man aged 18 to 29 with type 1 diabetes. The sample consisted of central memory CD4+ T cells from blood. This sequence joins TRBV6-6 and TRBJ2-6; a possible D gene is TRBD2 (5 bases). The CDR3: CASSLGSSGANVLTF. Written as DNA, the CDR3 is TGTGCCAGCAGTTTGGGGAGCTCTGGGGCCAACGTCCTGACTTTC.